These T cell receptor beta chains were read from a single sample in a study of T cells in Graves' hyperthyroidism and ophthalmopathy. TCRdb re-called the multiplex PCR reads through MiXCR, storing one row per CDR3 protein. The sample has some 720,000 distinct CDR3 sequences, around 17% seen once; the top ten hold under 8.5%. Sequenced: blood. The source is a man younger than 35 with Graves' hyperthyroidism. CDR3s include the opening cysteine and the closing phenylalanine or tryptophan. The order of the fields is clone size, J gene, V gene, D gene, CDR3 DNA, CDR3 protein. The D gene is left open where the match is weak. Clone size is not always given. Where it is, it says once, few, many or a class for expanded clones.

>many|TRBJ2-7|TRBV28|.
TGTGCCAGCAGTGAGGGTAGCGACGAGCAGTACTTC
CASSEGSDEQYF
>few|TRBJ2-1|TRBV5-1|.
TGCGCCAGCAGACACGGGGGCAATGAGCAGTTCTTC
CASRHGGNEQFF
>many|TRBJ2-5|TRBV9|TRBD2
TGTGCCAGCAGCGGGTCAACTAGCGGTGCAAGGAGGGAGACCCAGTACTTC
CASSGSTSGARRETQYF
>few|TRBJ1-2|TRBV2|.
TGTGCCAGCAGGTCCGGAGTCTATGGCTACACCTTC
CASRSGVYGYTF
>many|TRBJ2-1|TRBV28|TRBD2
TGTGCCAGCAGTTATAAACTAGCGCCCCACAATGAGCAGTTCTTC
CASSYKLAPHNEQFF
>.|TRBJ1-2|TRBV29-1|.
TGCAGCGTTGGTGAGGGGATCTATGGCTACACCTTC
CSVGEGIYGYTF
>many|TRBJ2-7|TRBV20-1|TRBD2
TGCAGTGCTAGAGATGGGGGGGTAAGCTACGAGCAGTACTTC
CSARDGGVSYEQYF
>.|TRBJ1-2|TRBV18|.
TGTGCCAGCTCGAGGGACAATAACTATGGCTACACCTTC
CASSRDNNYGYTF
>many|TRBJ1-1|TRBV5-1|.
TGCGCCAGCAGCTTGAACGGCGGGAACACTGAAGCTTTCTTT
CASSLNGGNTEAFF
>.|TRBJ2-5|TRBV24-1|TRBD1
TGTGCCACCAGTGATTTTGGACAGGGTGGCACTCGGGAGACCCAGTACTTC
CATSDFGQGGTRETQYF
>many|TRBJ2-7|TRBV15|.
TGTGCCACCAGCGCCCTGCGGGACGAGCAGTACTTC
CATSALRDEQYF
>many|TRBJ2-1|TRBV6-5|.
TGTGCCAGCAGTTACTGGAACAGCGACAATGAGCAGTTCTTC
CASSYWNSDNEQFF
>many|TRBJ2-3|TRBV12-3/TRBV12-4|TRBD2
TGTGCCAGCACTTCGAGAACTAGCGGCTACACAGATACGCAGTATTTT
CASTSRTSGYTDTQYF
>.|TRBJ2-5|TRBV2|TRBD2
TGTGCCAGCAGTGACCTAGCGGAAGAGGCCCAGTACTTC
CASSDLAEEAQYF
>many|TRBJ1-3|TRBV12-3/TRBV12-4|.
TGTGCCAGCAGTTTAGCACAAGGAAACACCATATATTTT
CASSLAQGNTIYF
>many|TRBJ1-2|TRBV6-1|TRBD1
TGTGCCAGCCTCCGGGACAGACTAAACTATGACTACACCTTC
CASLRDRLNYDYTF
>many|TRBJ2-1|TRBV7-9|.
TGTGCCAGCAGCGGCGGCGCGCGCTCCTACAATGAGCAGTTCTTC
CASSGGARSYNEQFF
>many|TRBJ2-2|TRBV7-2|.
TGTGCCAGCAGCCTCCGAGGGCTCCGGGGCCCGAGGACCGGGGAGCTGTTTTTT
CASSLRGLRGPRTGELFF
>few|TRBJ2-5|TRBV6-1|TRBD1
TGTGCCAGCAGTACCGGGACAGGGGGTGAGACCCAGTACTTC
CASSTGTGGETQYF
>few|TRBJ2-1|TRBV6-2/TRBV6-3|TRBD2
TGTGCCAGCAGTGCCGGGACTAGCGGGAGTGGTTTTCTTAATGAGCAGTTCTTC
CASSAGTSGSGFLNEQFF
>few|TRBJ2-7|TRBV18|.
TGTGCCAGCTCACCACCTCCGAGCAGAGGCCTCTACGAGCAGTACTTC
CASSPPPSRGLYEQYF
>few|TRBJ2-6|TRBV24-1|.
TGTGCCACCAGTGATTTTGGGCGCTCTGGGGCCAACGTCCTGACTTTC
CATSDFGRSGANVLTF
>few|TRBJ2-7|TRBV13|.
TGTGCCAGCAGCTTAGTTGGGGGGGCGACGAAAGAGCAGTACTTC
CASSLVGGATKEQYF
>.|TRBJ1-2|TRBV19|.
TGTGCCAGTAGTAGGGCCAGGGAACTTGGCTACACCTTC
CASSRARELGYTF
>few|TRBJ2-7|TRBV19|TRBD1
TGTGCCAGTAGTATCGGACAGGGGAACTACGAGCAGTACTTC
CASSIGQGNYEQYF
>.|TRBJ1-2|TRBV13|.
TGTGCCAGCAGGGGAACTCCCAAGGCCCTCTATGGCTACACCTTC
CASRGTPKALYGYTF
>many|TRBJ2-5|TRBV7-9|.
TGTGCCAGCAGCCGGGCAATACAAGAGACCCAGTACTTC
CASSRAIQETQYF
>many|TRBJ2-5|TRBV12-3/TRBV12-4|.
TGTGCCAGCAGTGAAGGGAAGGGCGGTGGAGAGACCCAGTACTTC
CASSEGKGGGETQYF
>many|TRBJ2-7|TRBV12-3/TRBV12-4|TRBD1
TGTGCCAGCAGTTTCCGACAGGGGTGGGACCACGAGCAGTACTTC
CASSFRQGWDHEQYF
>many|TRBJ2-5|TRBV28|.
TGTGCTAGCAGCTTGGGACACCAAGAGACCCAGTACTTC
CASSLGHQETQYF
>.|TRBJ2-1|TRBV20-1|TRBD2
TGCAGTGCTAGGGGCGCGACTAGCGGGATTGGGGATGAGCAGTTCTTC
CSARGATSGIGDEQFF
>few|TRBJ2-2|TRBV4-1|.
TGCGCCAGCAGCCAAGATCGCACACCGAGGACCGGGGAGCTGTTTTTT
CASSQDRTPRTGELFF
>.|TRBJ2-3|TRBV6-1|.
TGTGCCAGCAGTTGGCGGGACACCTCCACAGATACGCAGTATTTT
CASSWRDTSTDTQYF
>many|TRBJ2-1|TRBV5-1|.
TGCGCCAGCAGCTTGGATAGCGCGACCTACAATGAGCAGTTCTTC
CASSLDSATYNEQFF
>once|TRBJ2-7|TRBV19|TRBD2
TGTGCCAGTAAACTAGCGGGAGGACCCGCCTACGAGCAGTACTTC
CASKLAGGPAYEQYF
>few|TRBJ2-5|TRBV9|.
TGTGCCAGCAGCGTAGGACCACCCGCGGAGACCCAGTACTTC
CASSVGPPAETQYF
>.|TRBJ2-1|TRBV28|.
TGTGCCAGCAGCCTCATCACATTACTAGTTAGCTCCTACAATGAGCAGTTCTTC
CASSLITLLVSSYNEQFF
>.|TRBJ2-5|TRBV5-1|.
TGCGCCAGCAGCTTAGCCCTAGGGGCTCGAGAGACCCAGTACTTC
CASSLALGARETQYF
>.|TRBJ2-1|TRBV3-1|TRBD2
TGTGCCAGCAGCCCCTCGGGACTAGGGGGCTACAATGAGCAGTTCTTC
CASSPSGLGGYNEQFF
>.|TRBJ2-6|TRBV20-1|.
TGCAGTGCTACTCGGACAACCGGGGCCAACGTCCTGACTTTC
CSATRTTGANVLTF
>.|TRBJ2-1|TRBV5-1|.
TGCGCCAGCAGCTTCCGGGGAAGTGACTACAATGAGCAGTTCTTC
CASSFRGSDYNEQFF
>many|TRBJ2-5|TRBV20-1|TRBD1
TGCAGTGCTAGAGATTCGGACAGGGGGCGGCAAGAGACCCAGTACTTC
CSARDSDRGRQETQYF
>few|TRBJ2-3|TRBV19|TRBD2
TGTGCCAGTAGGGGACTAGCGGGAGATGTCGATACGCAGTATTTT
CASRGLAGDVDTQYF
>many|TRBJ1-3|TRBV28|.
TGTGCCAGCAGTTTAGGAAAGGCCTCTGGAAACACCATATATTTT
CASSLGKASGNTIYF
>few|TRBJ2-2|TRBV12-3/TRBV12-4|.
TGTGCCAGCAACCCCCGTAGGAGACGGGTATTTATTTTTGCCGGGGAGCTGTTTTTT
CASNPRRRRVFIFAGELFF
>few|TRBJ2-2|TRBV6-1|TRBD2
TGTGCCAGCAGGACTAGCGCGAACACCGGGGAGCTGTTTTTT
CASRTSANTGELFF
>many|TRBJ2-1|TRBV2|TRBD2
TGTGCCAGCAGAGCAGGGACTAGGCTGGCTGAGCAGTTCTTC
CASRAGTRLAEQFF
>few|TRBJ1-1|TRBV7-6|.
TGTGCCAGCAGCTTATGGGGACAAGCTAACACTGAAGCTTTCTTT
CASSLWGQANTEAFF
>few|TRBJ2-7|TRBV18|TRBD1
TGTGCCAGCTCACCCCCCAGGGGGAAGACGCTCGACTACGAGCAGTACTTC
CASSPPRGKTLDYEQYF
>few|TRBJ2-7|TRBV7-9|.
TGTGCCAGCAGCTTACTTGGAGACAGGCGAGAGCAGTACTTC
CASSLLGDRREQYF
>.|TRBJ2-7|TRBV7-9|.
TGTGCCAGCAGCTCCAAACATAGAGGGGAGCAGTACTTC
CASSSKHRGEQYF
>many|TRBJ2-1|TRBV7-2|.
TGTGCCAGCAGCTTGATTAGCCGACCCCAGCTTGATGAGCAGTTCTTC
CASSLISRPQLDEQFF
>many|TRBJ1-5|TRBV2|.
TGTGCCAGCAGCAGGGGTGGGAATCAGCCCCAGCATTTT
CASSRGGNQPQHF
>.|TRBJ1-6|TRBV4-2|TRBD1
TGTGCCAGCAGCCAAGGAGTCCGACAGGGGGCTAATTCACCCCTCCACTTT
CASSQGVRQGANSPLHF
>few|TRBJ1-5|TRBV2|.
TGTGCCAGCAGTGACGAGGCGCAGCAGCCCCAGCATTTT
CASSDEAQQPQHF